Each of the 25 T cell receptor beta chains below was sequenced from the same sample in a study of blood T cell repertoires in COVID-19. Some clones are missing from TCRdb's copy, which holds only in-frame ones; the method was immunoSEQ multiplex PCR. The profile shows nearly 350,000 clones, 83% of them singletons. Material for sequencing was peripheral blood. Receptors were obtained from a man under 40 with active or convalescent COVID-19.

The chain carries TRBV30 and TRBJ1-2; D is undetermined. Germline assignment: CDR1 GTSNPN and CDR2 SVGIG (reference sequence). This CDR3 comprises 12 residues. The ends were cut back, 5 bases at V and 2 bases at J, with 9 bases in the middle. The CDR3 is CAWGRENYGYTF. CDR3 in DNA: TGTGCCTGGGGAAGGGAGAACTATGGCTACACCTTC.

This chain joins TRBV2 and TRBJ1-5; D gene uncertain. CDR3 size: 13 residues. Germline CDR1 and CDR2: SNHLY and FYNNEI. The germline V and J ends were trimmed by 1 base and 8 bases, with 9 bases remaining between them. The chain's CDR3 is CASSEGRVKPQHF. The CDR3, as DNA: TGTGCCAGCAGTGAAGGGAGGGTTAAGCCCCAGCATTTT.

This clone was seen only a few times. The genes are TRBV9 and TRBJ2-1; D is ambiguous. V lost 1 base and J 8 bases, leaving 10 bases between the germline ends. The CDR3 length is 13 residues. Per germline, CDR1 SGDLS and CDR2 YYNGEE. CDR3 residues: CASSVHLSDEQFF. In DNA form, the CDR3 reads TGTGCCAGCAGCGTACATTTGAGCGATGAGCAGTTCTTC.

This CDR3 reads CASSESPGTVAYGYTF. CDR3 coding DNA: TGCGCCAGCAGCGAAAGTCCCGGGACAGTAGCCTATGGCTACACCTTC. The chain links TRBV5-1 to TRBJ1-2; 7 bases fit TRBD1. Germline-derived CDR1 and CDR2 are SGHRS and YFSETQ. V shed 4 bases, J shed 4 bases, and the junction held 13 bases outside the gene matches. The CDR3 is made up of 16 amino acids. Full variable domain (rest looked up from reference TRBV5-1 and TRBJ1-2): KAGVTQTPRYLIKTRGQQVTLSCSPISGHRSVSWYQQTPGQGLQFLFEYFSETQRNKGNFPGRFSGRQFSNSRSEMNVSTLELGDSALYLCASSESPGTVAYGYTFGSGTRLTVV.

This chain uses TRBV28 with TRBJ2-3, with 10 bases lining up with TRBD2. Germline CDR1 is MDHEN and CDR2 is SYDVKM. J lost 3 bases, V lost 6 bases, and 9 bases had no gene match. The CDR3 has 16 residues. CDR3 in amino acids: CASSHRVLAGTDTQYF. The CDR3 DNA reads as TGTGCCAGCAGCCATAGAGTACTAGCGGGGACAGATACGCAGTATTTT. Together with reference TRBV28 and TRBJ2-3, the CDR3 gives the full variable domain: DVKVTQSSRYLVKRTGEKVFLECVQDMDHENMFWYRQDPGLGLRLIYFSYDVKMKEKGDIPEGYSVSREKKERFSLILESASTNQTSMYLCASSHRVLAGTDTQYFGPGTRLTVL.

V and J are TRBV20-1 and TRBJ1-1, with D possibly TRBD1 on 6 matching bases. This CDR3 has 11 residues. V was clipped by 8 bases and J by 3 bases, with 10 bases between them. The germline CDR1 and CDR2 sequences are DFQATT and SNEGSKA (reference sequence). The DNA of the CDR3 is TGCAGTTTTACAGGGCACACTGAAGCTTTCTTT. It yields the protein CSFTGHTEAFF.

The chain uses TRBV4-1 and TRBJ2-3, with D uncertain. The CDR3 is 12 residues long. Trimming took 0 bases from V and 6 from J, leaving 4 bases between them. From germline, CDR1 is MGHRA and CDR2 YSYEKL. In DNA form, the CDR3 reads TGCGCCAGCAGCCAAGACGGGGATACGCAGTATTTT. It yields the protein CASSQDGDTQYF.

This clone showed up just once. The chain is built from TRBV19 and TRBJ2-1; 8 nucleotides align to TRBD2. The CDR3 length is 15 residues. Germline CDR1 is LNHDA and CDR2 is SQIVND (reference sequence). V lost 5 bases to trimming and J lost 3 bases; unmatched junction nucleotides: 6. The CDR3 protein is CASSLASGFYNEQFF. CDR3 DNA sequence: TGTGCCAGTAGTTTGGCTAGCGGGTTCTACAATGAGCAGTTCTTC.

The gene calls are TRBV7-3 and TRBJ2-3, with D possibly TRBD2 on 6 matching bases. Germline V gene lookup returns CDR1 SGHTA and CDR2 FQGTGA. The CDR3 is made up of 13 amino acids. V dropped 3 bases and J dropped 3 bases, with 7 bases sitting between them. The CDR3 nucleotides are TGTGCCAGCAGCTTCGGGAGTACAGATACGCAGTATTTT. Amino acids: CASSFGSTDTQYF.

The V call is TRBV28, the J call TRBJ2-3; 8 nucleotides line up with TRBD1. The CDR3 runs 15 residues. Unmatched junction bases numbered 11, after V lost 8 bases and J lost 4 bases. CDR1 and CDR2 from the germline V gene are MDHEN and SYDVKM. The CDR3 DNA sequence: TGTGCCAGCCTCCGCGACAGGGGTTTGGCAGATACGCAGTATTTT. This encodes CASLRDRGLADTQYF.

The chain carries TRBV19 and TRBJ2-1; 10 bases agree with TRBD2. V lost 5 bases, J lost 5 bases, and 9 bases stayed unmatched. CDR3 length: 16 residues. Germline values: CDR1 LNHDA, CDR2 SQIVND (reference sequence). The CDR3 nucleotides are TGTGCCAGTAGTCCATTAGCGGGGGGCGGGAACAATGAGCAGTTCTTC. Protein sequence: CASSPLAGGGNNEQFF.

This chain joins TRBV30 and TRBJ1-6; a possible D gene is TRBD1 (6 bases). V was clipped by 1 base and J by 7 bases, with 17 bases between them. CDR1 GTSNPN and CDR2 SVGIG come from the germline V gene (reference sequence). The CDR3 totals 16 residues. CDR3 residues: CAWSGSPGDYNSPLHF. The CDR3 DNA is TGTGCCTGGAGTGGAAGCCCAGGGGATTACAATTCACCCCTCCACTTT.

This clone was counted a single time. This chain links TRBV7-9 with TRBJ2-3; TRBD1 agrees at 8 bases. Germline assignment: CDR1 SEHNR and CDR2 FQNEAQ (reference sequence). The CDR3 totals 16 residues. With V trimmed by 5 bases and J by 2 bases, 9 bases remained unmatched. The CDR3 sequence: CASSPLWTGLTDTQYF. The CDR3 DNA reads TGTGCCAGCAGCCCACTCTGGACAGGGCTCACAGATACGCAGTATTTT. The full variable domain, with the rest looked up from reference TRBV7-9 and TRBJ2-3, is DTGVSQNPRHKITKRGQNVTFRCDPISEHNRLYWYRQTLGQGPEFLTYFQNEAQLEKSRLLSDRFSAERPKGSFSTLEIQRTEQGDSAMYLCASSPLWTGLTDTQYFGPGTRLTVL.

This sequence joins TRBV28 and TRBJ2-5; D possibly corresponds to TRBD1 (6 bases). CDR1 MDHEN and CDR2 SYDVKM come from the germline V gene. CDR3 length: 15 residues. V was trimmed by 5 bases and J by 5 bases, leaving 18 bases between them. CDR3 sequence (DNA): TGTGCCAGCAGTCCAAGGGGGATTGTTAAGGAGACCCAGTACTTC. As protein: CASSPRGIVKETQYF.

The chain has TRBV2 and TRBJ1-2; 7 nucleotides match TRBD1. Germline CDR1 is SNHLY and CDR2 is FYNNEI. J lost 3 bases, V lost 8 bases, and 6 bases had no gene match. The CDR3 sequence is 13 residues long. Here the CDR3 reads CASLRGEDYGYTF. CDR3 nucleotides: TGTGCCAGCCTCAGGGGGGAGGACTATGGCTACACCTTC. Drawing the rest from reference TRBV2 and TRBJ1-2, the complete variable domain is EPEVTQTPSHQVTQMGQEVILRCVPISNHLYFYWYRQILGQKVEFLVSFYNNEISEKSEIFDDQFSVERPDGSNFTLKIRSTKLEDSAMYFCASLRGEDYGYTFGSGTRLTVV.

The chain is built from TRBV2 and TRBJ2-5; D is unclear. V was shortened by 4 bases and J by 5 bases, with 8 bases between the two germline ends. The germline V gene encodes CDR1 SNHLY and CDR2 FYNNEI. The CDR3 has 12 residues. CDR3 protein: CASSVGWETQYF. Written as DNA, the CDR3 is TGTGCCAGCAGTGTCGGGTGGGAGACCCAGTACTTC.

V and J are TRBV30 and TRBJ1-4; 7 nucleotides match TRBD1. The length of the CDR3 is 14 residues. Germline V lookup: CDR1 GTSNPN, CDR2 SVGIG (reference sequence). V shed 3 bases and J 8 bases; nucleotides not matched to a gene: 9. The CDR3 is CAWRSGTVSEKLFF. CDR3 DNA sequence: TGTGCCTGGAGATCAGGGACAGTAAGCGAAAAACTGTTTTTT.

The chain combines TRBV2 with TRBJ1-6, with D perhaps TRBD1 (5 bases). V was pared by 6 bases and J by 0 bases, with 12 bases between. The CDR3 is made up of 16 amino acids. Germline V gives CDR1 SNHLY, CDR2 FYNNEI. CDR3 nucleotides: TGTGCCAGCAGAGACGACAGCAACTCCTATAATTCACCCCTCCACTTT. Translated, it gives CASRDDSNSYNSPLHF.

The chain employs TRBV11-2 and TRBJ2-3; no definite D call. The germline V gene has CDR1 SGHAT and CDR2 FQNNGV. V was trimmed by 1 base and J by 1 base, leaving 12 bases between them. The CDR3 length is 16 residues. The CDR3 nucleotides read TGTGCCAGCAGCTTAGTCCGTGGAGTCGGCACAGATACGCAGTATTTT. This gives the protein CASSLVRGVGTDTQYF.

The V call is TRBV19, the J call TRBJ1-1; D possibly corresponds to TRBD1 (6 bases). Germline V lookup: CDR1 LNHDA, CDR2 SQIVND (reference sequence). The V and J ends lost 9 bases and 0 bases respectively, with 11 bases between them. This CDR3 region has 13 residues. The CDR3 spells CASTGILNTEAFF. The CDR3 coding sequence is TGTGCCAGCACAGGGATACTGAACACTGAAGCTTTCTTT.

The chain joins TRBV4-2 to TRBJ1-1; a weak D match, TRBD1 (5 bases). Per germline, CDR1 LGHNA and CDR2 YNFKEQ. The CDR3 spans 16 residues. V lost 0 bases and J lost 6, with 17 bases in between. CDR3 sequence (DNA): TGTGCCAGCAGCCAAGATGGTGACAGCCTCTCGGCTGAAGCTTTCTTT. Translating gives CASSQDGDSLSAEAFF.

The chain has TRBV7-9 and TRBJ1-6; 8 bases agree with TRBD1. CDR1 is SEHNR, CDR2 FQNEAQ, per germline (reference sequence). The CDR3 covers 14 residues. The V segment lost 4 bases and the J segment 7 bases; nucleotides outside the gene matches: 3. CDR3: CASSSGQANSPLHF. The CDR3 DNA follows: TGTGCCAGCAGCTCGGGACAGGCCAATTCACCCCTCCACTTT.

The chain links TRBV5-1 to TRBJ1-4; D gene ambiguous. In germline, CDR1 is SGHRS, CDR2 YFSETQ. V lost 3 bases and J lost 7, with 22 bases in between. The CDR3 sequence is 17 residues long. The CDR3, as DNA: TGCGCCAGCAGCTACCGGCTCCCCCAAACTGAGGGTGAAAAACTGTTTTTT. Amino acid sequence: CASSYRLPQTEGEKLFF. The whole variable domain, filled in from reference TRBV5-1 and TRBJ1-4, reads KAGVTQTPRYLIKTRGQQVTLSCSPISGHRSVSWYQQTPGQGLQFLFEYFSETQRNKGNFPGRFSGRQFSNSRSEMNVSTLELGDSALYLCASSYRLPQTEGEKLFFGSGTQLSVL.

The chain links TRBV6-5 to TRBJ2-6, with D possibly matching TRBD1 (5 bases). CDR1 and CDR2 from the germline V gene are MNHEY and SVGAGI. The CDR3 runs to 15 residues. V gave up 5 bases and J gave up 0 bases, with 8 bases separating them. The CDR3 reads CASSPQGSGANVLTF. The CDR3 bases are TGTGCCAGCAGTCCGCAGGGCTCTGGGGCCAACGTCCTGACTTTC.

CDR3 nucleotides: TGTGCCACCAGCAGGGCCCTACCGGGAGCGGGGGCCGGGAATGAGCAGTTCTTC. Translating it yields CATSRALPGAGAGNEQFF. The chain uses TRBV15 and TRBJ2-1, with 8 nucleotides matching TRBD2. CDR1 is LNHNV and CDR2 is YYDKDF in the germline V gene (reference sequence). V gave up 3 bases and J gave up 7 bases; unmatched junction bases: 17. This CDR3 contains 18 residues.